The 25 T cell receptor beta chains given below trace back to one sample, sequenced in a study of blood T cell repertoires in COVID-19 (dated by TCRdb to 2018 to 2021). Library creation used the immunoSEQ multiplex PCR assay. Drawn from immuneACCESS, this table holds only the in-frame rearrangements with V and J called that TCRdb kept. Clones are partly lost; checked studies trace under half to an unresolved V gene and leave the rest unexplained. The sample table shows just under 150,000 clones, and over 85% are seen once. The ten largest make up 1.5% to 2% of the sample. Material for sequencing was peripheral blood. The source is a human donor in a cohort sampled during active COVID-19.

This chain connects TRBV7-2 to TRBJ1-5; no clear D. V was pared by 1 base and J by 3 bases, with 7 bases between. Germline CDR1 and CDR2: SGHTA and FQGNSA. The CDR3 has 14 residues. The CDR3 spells CASSLGLSNQPQHF. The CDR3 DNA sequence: TGTGCCAGCAGCTTAGGACTGTCCAATCAGCCCCAGCATTTT.

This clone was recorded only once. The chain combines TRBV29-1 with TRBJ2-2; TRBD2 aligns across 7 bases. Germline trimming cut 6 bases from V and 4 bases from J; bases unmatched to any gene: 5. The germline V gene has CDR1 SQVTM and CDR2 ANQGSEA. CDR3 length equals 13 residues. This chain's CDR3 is CSVGDYSTGELFF. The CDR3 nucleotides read TGCAGCGTAGGGGACTACTCCACCGGGGAGCTGTTTTTT.

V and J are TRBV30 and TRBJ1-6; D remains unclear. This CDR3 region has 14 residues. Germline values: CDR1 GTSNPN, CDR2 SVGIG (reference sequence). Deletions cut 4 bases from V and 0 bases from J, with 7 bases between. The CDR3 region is CAWTPSSYNSPLHF. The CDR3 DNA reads TGTGCCTGGACCCCCAGCTCCTATAATTCACCCCTCCACTTT.

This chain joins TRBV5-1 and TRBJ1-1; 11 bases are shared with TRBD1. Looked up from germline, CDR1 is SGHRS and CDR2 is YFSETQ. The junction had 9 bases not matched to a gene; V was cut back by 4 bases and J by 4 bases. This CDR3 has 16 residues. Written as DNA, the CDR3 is TGCGCCAGCAGCCATCAACGGACAGGGGGCACCACTGAAGCTTTCTTT. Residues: CASSHQRTGGTTEAFF.

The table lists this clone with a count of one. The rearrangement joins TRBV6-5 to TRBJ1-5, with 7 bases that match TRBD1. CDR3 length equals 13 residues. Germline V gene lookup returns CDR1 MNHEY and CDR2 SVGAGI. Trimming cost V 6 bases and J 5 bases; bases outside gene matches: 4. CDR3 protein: CASRAQGDQPQHF. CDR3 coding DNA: TGTGCCAGCAGAGCTCAGGGGGATCAGCCCCAGCATTTT.

This CDR3 reads CASSDSALSTQETQYF. The CDR3 nucleotides are TGTGCCAGCAGTGACTCGGCTTTATCCACGCAAGAGACCCAGTACTTC. The rearrangement joins TRBV6-4 to TRBJ2-5; no definite D call. Germline V gene lookup returns CDR1 MRHNA and CDR2 SNTAGT. The CDR3 is 16 residues long. V dropped 0 bases and J dropped 2 bases, with 13 bases sitting between them.

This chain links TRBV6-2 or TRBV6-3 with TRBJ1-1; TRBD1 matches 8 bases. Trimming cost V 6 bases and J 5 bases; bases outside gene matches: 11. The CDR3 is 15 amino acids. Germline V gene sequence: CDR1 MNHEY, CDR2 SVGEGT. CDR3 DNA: TGTGCCAGCAGCCGTACAGGGGGAACCCAGACTGAAGCTTTCTTT. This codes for CASSRTGGTQTEAFF.

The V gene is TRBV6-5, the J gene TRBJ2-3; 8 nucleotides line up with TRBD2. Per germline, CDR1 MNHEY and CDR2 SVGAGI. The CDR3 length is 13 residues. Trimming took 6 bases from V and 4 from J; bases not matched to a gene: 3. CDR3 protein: CASRRGGPDTQYF. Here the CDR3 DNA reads TGTGCCAGCAGACGGGGGGGGCCAGATACGCAGTATTTT.

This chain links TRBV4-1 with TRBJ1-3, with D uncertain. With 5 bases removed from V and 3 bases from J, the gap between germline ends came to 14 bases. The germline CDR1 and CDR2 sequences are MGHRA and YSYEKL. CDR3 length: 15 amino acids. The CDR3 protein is CASSSPERVGNTIYF. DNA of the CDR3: TGCGCCAGCAGCTCCCCAGAGAGGGTTGGAAACACCATATATTTT.

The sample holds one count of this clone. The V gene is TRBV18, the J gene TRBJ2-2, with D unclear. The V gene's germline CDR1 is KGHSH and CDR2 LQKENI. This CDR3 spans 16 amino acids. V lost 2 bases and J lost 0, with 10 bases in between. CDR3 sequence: CASSPLAASNTGELFF. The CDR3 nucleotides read TGTGCCAGCTCACCATTGGCGGCGTCGAACACCGGGGAGCTGTTTTTT.

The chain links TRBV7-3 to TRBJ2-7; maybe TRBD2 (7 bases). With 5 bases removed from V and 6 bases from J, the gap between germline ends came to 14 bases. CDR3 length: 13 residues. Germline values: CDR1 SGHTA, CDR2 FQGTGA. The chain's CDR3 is CASSAGATGEQYF. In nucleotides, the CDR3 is TGTGCCAGCAGCGCGGGGGCTACCGGCGAGCAGTACTTC.

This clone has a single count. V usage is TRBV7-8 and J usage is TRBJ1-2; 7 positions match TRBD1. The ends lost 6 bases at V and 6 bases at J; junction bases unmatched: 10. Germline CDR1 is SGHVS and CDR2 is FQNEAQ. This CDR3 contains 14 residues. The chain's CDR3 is CASRPMTGSHGYTF. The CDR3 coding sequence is TGTGCCAGCAGGCCAATGACAGGGAGTCATGGCTACACCTTC.

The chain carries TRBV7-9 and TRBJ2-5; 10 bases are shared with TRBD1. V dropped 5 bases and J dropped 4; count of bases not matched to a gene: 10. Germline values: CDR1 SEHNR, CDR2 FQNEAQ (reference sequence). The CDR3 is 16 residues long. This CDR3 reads CASSARDRGYGETQYF. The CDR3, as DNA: TGTGCCAGCAGCGCCCGGGACAGGGGATATGGAGAGACCCAGTACTTC.

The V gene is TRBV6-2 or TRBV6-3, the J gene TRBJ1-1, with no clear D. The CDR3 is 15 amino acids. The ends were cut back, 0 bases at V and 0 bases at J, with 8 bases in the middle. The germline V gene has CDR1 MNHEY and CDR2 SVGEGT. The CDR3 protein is CASSYSSELNTEAFF. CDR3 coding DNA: TGTGCCAGCAGTTACTCGTCTGAGTTGAACACTGAAGCTTTCTTT.

The CDR3: CASSLGLDSYNEQFF. CDR3 bases: TGCGCCAGCAGCTTGGGTCTAGATTCCTACAATGAGCAGTTCTTC. V and J are TRBV5-1 and TRBJ2-1; D ambiguous. The CDR3 extends over 15 amino acids. The V end was cut by 0 bases, the J end by 1 base, with 8 bases between. The V gene's germline CDR1 is SGHRS and CDR2 YFSETQ.

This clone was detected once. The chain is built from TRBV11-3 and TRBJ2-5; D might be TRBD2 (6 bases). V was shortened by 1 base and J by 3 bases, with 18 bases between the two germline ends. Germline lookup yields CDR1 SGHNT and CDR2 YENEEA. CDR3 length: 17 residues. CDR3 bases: TGTGCCAGCAGCTTAGGTCGGTGGGGGGAAAAAGAAGAGACCCAGTACTTC. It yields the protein CASSLGRWGEKEETQYF.

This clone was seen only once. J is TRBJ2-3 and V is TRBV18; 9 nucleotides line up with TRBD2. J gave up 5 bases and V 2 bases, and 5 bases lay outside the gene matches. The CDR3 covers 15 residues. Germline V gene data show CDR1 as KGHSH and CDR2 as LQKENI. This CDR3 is CASSPAGGLVDTQYF. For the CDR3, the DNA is TGTGCCAGCTCACCAGCGGGGGGGCTGGTAGATACGCAGTATTTT.

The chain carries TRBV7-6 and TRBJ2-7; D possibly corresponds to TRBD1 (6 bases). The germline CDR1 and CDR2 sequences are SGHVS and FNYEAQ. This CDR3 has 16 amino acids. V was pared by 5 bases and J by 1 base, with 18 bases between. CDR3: CASSVSSGTPSYEQYF. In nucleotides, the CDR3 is TGTGCCAGCAGCGTATCTTCCGGGACACCATCCTACGAGCAGTACTTC.

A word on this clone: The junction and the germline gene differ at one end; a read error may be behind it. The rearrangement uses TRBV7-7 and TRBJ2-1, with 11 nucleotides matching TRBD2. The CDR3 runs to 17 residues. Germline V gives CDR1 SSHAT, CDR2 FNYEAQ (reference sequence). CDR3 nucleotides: TGTGCTAGCAGCAGAAACTTAGCGGGGGGGCCAGGGAATGAGCAGTTCTTC. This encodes CASSRNLAGGPGNEQFF.

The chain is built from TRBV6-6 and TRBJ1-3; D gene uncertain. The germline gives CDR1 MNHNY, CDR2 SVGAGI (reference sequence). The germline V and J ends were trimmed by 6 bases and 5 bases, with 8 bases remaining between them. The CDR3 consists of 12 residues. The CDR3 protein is CASSAIRNTIYF. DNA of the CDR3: TGTGCCAGCAGCGCGATACGAAACACCATATATTTT.

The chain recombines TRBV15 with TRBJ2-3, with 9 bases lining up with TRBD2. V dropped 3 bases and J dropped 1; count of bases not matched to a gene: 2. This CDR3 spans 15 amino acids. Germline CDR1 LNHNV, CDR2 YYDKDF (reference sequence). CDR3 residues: CATSRVAGGTDTQYF. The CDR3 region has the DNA TGTGCCACCAGCAGGGTAGCGGGGGGCACAGATACGCAGTATTTT.

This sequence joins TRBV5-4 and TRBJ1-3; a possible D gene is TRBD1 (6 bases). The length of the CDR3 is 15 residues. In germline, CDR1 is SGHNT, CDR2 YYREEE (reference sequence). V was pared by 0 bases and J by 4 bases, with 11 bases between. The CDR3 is CASSLGQGIGNTIYF. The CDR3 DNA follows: TGTGCCAGCAGCTTGGGGCAGGGGATAGGAAACACCATATATTTT.

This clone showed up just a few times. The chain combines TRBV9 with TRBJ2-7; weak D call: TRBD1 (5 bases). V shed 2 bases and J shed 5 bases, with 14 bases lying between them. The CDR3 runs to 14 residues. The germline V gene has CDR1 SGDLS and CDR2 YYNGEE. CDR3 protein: CASSVSGINHEQYF. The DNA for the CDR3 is TGTGCCAGCAGCGTCTCAGGGATTAACCACGAGCAGTACTTC. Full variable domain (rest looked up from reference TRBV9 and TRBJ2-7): DSGVTQTPKHLITATGQRVTLRCSPRSGDLSVYWYQQSLDQGLQFLIQYYNGEERAKGNILERFSAQQFPDLHSELNLSSLELGDSALYFCASSVSGINHEQYFGPGTRLTVT.

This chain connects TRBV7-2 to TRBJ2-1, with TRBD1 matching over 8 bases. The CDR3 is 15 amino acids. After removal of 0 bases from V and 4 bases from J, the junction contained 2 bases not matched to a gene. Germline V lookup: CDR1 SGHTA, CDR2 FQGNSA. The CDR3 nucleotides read TGTGCCAGCAGCTTAGCCGGGGACAGGTACAATGAGCAGTTCTTC. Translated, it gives CASSLAGDRYNEQFF.

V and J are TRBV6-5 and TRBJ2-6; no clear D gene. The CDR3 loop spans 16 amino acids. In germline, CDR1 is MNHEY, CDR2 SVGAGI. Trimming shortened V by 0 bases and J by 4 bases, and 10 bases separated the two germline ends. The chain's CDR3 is CASSYSQVSGANVLTF. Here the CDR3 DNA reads TGTGCCAGCAGTTACTCGCAGGTCTCCGGGGCCAACGTCCTGACTTTC.